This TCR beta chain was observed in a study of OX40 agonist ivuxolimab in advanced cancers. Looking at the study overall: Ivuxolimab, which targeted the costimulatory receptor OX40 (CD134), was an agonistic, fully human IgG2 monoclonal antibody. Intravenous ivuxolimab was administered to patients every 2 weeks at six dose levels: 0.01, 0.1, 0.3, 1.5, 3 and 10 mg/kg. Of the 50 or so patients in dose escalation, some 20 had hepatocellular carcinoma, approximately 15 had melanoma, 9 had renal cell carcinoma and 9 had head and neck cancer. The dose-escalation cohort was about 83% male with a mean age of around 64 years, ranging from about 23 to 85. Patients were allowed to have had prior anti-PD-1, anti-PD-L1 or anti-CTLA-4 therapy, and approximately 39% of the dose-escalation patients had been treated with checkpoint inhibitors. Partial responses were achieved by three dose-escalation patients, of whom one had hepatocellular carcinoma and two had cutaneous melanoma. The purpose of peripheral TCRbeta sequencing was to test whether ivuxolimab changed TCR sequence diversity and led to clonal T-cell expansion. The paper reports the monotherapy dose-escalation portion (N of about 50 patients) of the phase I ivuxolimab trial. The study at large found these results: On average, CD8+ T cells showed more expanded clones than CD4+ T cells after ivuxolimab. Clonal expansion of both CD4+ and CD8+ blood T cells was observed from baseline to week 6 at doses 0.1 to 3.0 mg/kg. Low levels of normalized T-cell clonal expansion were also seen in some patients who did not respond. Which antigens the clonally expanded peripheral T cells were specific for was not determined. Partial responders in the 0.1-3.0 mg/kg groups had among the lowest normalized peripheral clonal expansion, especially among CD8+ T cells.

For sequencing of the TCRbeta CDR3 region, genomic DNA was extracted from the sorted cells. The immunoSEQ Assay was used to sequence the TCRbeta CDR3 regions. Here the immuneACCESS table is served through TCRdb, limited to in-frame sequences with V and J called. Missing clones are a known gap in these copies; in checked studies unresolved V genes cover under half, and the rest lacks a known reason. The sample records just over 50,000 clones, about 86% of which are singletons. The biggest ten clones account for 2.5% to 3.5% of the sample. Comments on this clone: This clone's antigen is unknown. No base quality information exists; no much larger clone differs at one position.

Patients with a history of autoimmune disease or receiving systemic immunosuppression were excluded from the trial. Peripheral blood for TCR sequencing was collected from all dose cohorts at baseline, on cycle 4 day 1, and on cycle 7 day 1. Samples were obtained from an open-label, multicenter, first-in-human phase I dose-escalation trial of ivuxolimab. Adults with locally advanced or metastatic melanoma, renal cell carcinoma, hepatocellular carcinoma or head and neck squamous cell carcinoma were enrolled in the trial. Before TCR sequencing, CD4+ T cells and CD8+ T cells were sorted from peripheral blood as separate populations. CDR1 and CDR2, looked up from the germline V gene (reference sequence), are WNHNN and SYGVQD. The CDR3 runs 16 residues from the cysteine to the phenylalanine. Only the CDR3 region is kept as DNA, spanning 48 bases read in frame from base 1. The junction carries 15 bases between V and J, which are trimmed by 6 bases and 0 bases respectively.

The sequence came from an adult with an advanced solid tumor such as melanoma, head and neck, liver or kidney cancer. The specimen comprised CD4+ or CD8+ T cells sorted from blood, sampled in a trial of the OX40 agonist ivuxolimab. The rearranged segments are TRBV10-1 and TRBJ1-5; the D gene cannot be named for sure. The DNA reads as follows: TGCGCCAGCAGGAGCCAGAAGAAGTATAGCAATCAGCCCCAGCATTTT. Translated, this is CASRSQKKYSNQPQHF.